This is a list of T cell receptor beta chains from one sample in a study of cytomegalovirus exposure and HLA in healthy donors. Assay: immunoSEQ multiplex PCR; the TCRdb copy retains only in-frame clones and omits some. This table holds over 150,000 clones, roughly four fifths found once. The specimen sequenced was PBMCs. The origin of the receptors is a man aged 18 to 30 in good health and CMV-seronegative. CDR3s leave out the opening cysteine and the closing phenylalanine or tryptophan. Not every row has a clone size; where given, it reads once, few, many or a size class.

CDR3aa: ASSQERTGGNTEAF
abundance: -
j_gene: TRBJ1-1
v_gene: TRBV4-3

CDR3aa: ASSQDGRGGTYEQY
abundance: once
j_gene: TRBJ2-7
v_gene: TRBV4-3

CDR3aa: SVVVVGSSYEQY
abundance: -
j_gene: -
v_gene: TRBV29-1

CDR3aa: ASTVSPGGEGYT
abundance: -
j_gene: TRBJ1-2
v_gene: TRBV7-2

CDR3aa: ASSHVSRRWSSGNTIY
abundance: once
j_gene: TRBJ1-3
v_gene: TRBV5-6

CDR3aa: ASSFMAGGGDEQF
abundance: -
j_gene: TRBJ2-1
v_gene: TRBV7-9

CDR3aa: ASEGGDSNQPQH
abundance: -
j_gene: TRBJ1-5
v_gene: TRBV18

CDR3aa: ASSPRAGQGAETQY
abundance: -
j_gene: TRBJ2-5
v_gene: TRBV4-2

CDR3aa: ASSPNGTAIYEQY
abundance: -
j_gene: TRBJ2-7
v_gene: TRBV7-9

CDR3aa: ASQPGDTYTGELF
abundance: once
j_gene: TRBJ2-2
v_gene: TRBV6-6

CDR3aa: ASGGASGVRGTGELF
abundance: -
j_gene: TRBJ2-2
v_gene: TRBV28

CDR3aa: ASRRTGVSYEQY
abundance: -
j_gene: TRBJ2-7
v_gene: TRBV6-5

CDR3aa: ASSPPGYDSAF
abundance: -
j_gene: TRBJ1-1
v_gene: TRBV7-8

CDR3aa: ASSPDRGRDEQY
abundance: -
j_gene: TRBJ2-7
v_gene: TRBV7-9

CDR3aa: ASSYSRHSGQPQH
abundance: once
j_gene: TRBJ1-5
v_gene: TRBV6-6

CDR3aa: SVETFTGPSSYEQY
abundance: few
j_gene: TRBJ2-7
v_gene: TRBV29-1

CDR3aa: ASSALSIVCY
abundance: -
j_gene: TRBJ2-5
v_gene: TRBV2

CDR3aa: ASSSGLHGANVLT
abundance: once
j_gene: TRBJ2-6
v_gene: TRBV13

CDR3aa: ASSGQGGETQY
abundance: -
j_gene: TRBJ2-5
v_gene: TRBV2

CDR3aa: ASSIRRTGRNEQF
abundance: -
j_gene: TRBJ2-1
v_gene: TRBV19

CDR3aa: SSSHLGQGNTGELF
abundance: -
j_gene: TRBJ2-2
v_gene: TRBV7-9

CDR3aa: ASSQAPTGLAGNSYEQY
abundance: -
j_gene: TRBJ2-7
v_gene: TRBV4-3

CDR3aa: ASSRDRDNYGYT
abundance: -
j_gene: TRBJ1-2
v_gene: TRBV5-4

CDR3aa: ASSQERGSYTQY
abundance: -
j_gene: TRBJ2-3
v_gene: TRBV4-1

CDR3aa: ASTPLAGGPGKNNEQF
abundance: -
j_gene: TRBJ2-1
v_gene: TRBV5-1

CDR3aa: ASSVDRGGGYT
abundance: -
j_gene: TRBJ1-2
v_gene: TRBV7-9

CDR3aa: ASGQGDYGYT
abundance: once
j_gene: TRBJ1-2
v_gene: TRBV5-1

CDR3aa: ASGLAGVPYEQY
abundance: -
j_gene: TRBJ2-7
v_gene: TRBV6-6

CDR3aa: ASSPQQSSGRIGNEQF
abundance: -
j_gene: TRBJ2-1
v_gene: TRBV18

CDR3aa: ASSSGVYGYT
abundance: few
j_gene: TRBJ1-2
v_gene: TRBV27

CDR3aa: ASSQAGTSGFEGDTQY
abundance: -
j_gene: TRBJ2-3
v_gene: TRBV4-3

CDR3aa: ASRTDSGYSNEQY
abundance: -
j_gene: TRBJ2-7
v_gene: TRBV2

CDR3aa: ASSQPHREDEQY
abundance: few
j_gene: TRBJ2-7
v_gene: TRBV4-3

CDR3aa: ASRRVAGTDTQY
abundance: once
j_gene: TRBJ2-3
v_gene: TRBV25-1

CDR3aa: ASTRWEGHSEKLF
abundance: -
j_gene: TRBJ1-4
v_gene: TRBV5-6